The T cell receptor beta chain under discussion was sequenced for a study of blood T cell repertoires in COVID-19. Study-level background: Acute and convalescent COVID-19 samples came from the United States, Italy and Spain. The cDNA or gDNA used as material had been derived from T cells, B-cell-depleted T cells, or PBMCs.

In germline, CDR1 is SGHTA, CDR2 FQGNSA. The CDR3 has 14 amino acids. J lost 6 bases, V lost 1 base, and 4 bases had no gene match. Original data processing: How many nucleated cells were present was estimated from reference gene primer amplification. TCRdb keeps only in-frame clones here, not all; method: immunoSEQ multiplex PCR. V, J and clone size reflect that table, while D and trimming were determined from the DNA. The table has 150,000 or so clones, 85% to 90% seen once; the top ten hold roughly 6.6%. The sample taken for sequencing was peripheral blood. The gene calls are TRBV7-2 and TRBJ1-2, with 8 bases fitting TRBD1. The source of this sequence is a man older than 75 with acute or convalescent COVID-19. The CDR3 DNA follows: TGTGCCAGCAGCTTAGACAGGACAGGGAATGGCTACACCTTC. Its protein product is CASSLDRTGNGYTF.